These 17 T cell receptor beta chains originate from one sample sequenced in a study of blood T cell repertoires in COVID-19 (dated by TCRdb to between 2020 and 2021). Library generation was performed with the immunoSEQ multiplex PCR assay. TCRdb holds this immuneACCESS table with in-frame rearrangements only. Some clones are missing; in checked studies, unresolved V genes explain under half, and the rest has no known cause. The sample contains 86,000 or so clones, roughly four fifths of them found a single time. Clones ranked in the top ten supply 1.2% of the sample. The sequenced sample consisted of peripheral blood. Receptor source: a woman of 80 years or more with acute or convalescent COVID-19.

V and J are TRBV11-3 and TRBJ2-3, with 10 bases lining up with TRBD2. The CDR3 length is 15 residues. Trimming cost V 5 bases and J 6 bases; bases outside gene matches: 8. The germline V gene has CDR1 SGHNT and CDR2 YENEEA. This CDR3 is CASSRTSGEVDTQYF. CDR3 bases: TGTGCCAGCAGCCGGACTAGCGGTGAAGTGGATACGCAGTATTTT.

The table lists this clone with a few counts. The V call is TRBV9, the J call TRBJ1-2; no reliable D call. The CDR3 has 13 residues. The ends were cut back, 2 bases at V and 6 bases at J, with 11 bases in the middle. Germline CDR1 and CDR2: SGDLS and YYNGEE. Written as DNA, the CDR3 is TGTGCCAGCAGCGTCCTCACGGGAGATGGCTACACCTTC. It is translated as CASSVLTGDGYTF. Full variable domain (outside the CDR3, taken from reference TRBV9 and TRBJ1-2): DSGVTQTPKHLITATGQRVTLRCSPRSGDLSVYWYQQSLDQGLQFLIQYYNGEERAKGNILERFSAQQFPDLHSELNLSSLELGDSALYFCASSVLTGDGYTFGSGTRLTVV.

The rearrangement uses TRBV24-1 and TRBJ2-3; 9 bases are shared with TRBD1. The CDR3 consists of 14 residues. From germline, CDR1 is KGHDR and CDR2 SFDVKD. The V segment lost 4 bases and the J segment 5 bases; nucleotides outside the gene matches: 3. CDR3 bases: TGTGCCACCAGTGACAGGGACAGGGAAGATACGCAGTATTTT. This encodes CATSDRDREDTQYF.

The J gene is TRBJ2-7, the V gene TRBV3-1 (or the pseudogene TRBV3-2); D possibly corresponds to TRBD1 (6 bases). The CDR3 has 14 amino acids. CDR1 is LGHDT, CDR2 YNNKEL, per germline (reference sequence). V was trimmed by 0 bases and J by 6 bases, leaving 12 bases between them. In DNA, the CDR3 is TGTGCCAGCAGCCAAGAGTCGTGGGGGCTCGAGCAGTACTTC. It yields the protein CASSQESWGLEQYF.

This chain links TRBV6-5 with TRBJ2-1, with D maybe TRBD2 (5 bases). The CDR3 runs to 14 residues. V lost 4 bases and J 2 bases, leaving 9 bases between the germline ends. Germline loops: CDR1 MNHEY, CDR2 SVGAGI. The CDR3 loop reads CASSLTSPYNEQFF. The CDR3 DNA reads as TGTGCCAGCAGTTTAACTAGTCCCTACAATGAGCAGTTCTTC.

In DNA form, the CDR3 reads TGTGCCAGTAGTCCAACAGGGAGTCTCACTGAAGCTTTCTTT. Translation gives CASSPTGSLTEAFF. This chain connects TRBV19 to TRBJ1-1; possibly TRBD1 for D (6 bases). V gave up 5 bases and J gave up 4 bases, with 14 bases separating them. This CDR3 has 14 amino acids. The germline CDR1 and CDR2 sequences are LNHDA and SQIVND (reference sequence).

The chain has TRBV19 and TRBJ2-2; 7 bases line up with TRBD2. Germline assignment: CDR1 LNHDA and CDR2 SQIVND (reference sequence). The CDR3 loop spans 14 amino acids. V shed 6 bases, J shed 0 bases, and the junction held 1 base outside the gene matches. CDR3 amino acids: CASRTSPNTGELFF. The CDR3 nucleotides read TGTGCCAGTAGGACTAGCCCGAACACCGGGGAGCTGTTTTTT.

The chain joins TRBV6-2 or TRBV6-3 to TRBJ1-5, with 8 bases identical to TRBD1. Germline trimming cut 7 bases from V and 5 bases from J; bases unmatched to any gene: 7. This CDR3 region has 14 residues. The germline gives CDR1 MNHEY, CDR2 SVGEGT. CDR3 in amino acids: CASNPDRAYQPQHF. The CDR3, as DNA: TGTGCCAGCAACCCGGACAGGGCTTATCAGCCCCAGCATTTT.

Here the CDR3 DNA reads TGTGCCAGCAGTTTAAGGCAGGGCGGGACAGGGGATTCCTACGAGCAGTACTTC. Translation gives CASSLRQGGTGDSYEQYF. This chain joins TRBV28 and TRBJ2-7; 10 positions agree with TRBD1. This CDR3 contains 18 residues. J gave up 1 base and V 2 bases, and 11 bases lay outside the gene matches. Per the germline V gene, CDR1 is MDHEN and CDR2 is SYDVKM.

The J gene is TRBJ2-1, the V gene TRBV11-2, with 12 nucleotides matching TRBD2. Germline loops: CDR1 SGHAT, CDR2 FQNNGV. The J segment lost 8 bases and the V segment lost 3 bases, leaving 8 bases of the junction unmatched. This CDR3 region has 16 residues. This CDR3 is CASSFTGTSGFYEQFF. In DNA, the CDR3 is TGTGCCAGCAGCTTTACCGGGACTAGCGGGTTCTATGAGCAGTTCTTC.

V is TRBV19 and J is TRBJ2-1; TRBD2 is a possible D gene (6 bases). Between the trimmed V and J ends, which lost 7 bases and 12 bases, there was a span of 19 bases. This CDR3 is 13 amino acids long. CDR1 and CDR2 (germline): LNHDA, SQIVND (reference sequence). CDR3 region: CASNTKRDSGQFF. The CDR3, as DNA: TGTGCCAGTAACACTAAAAGGGACTCTGGGCAGTTCTTC.

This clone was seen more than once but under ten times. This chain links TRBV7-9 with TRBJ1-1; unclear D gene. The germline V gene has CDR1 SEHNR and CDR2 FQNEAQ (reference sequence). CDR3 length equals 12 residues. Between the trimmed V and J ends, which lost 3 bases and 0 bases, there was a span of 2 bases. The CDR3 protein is CASSFVNTEAFF. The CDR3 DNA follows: TGTGCCAGCAGCTTCGTGAACACTGAAGCTTTCTTT. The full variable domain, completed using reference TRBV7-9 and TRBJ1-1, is DTGVSQNPRHKITKRGQNVTFRCDPISEHNRLYWYRQTLGQGPEFLTYFQNEAQLEKSRLLSDRFSAERPKGSFSTLEIQRTEQGDSAMYLCASSFVNTEAFFGQGTRLTVV.

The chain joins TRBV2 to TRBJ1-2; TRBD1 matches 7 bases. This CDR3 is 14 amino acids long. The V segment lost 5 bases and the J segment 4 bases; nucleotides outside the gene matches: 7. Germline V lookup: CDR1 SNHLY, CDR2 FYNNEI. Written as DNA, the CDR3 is TGTGCCAGCAGTAGACAGGGTGAACGCTATGGCTACACCTTC. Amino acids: CASSRQGERYGYTF.

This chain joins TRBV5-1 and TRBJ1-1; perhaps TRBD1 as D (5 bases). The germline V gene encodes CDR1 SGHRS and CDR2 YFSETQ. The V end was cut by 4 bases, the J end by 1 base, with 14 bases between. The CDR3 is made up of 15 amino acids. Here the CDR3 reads CASSPDGRGNTEAFF. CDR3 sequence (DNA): TGCGCCAGCAGCCCCGACGGGAGGGGGAACACTGAAGCTTTCTTT.

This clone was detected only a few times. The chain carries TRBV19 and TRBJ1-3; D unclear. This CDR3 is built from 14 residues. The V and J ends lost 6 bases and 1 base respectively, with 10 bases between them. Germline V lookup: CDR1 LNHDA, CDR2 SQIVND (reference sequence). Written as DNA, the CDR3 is TGTGCCAGTAGCCTCGCCGGTTCTGGAAACACCATATATTTT. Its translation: CASSLAGSGNTIYF.

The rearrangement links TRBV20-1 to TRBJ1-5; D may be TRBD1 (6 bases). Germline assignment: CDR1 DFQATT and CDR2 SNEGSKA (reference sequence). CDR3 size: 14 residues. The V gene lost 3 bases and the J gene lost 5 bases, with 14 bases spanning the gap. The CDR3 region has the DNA TGCAGTGCTAGTCTGGGGGGGGCGGATCAGCCCCAGCATTTT. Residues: CSASLGGADQPQHF.

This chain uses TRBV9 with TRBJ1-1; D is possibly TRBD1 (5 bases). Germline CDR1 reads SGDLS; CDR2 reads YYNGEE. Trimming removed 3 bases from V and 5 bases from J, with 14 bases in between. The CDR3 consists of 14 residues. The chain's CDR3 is CASSGHWGGTEAFF. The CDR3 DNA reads TGTGCCAGCAGCGGTCACTGGGGGGGAACTGAAGCTTTCTTT.